This TCR beta chain appears in the sequencing data of a study of T cells after yellow fever vaccination. Study observations and caveats: Of the clonotypes, a small share occurred in both CD4 and CD8 compartments. Contamination by abundant bulk-population clonotypes could be present in FACS-sorted repertoires. Reappearance after the booster was observed for most primary-vaccination clones (roughly 97% CD4, around 90% CD8).

The CDR3 runs 15 residues. Trimming shortened V by 4 bases and J by 0 bases, and 12 bases separated the two germline ends. Germline V gives CDR1 MNHNS, CDR2 SASEGT. Comments on this clonotype: Its specificity is unknown.

Template-switching 5'RACE yielded the TCR cDNA; a universal primer site and UMIs were added in the process. Using its own MiXCR run on the 5' RACE reads, TCRdb lists one record per CDR3 protein. The sample carries about 550,000 distinct CDR3 sequences, about 19% recorded once. The chain combines TRBV6-1 with TRBJ1-1, with a weak D call TRBD1 (6 bases). Sequencing used PBMCs, obtained 15 days after the yellow fever booster vaccination. This clonotype was sampled from a man younger than 40 who received the YFV17D yellow fever vaccine. CDR3 protein: CASSGSGTMNTEAFF. CDR3 nucleotide sequence: TGTGCCAGCAGTGGGTCCGGGACAATGAACACTGAAGCTTTCTTT.